The 27 T cell receptor beta chains below come from one sample, sequenced in a study of blood T cell repertoires in COVID-19. Produced via immunoSEQ multiplex PCR; TCRdb's table is partial and in-frame only. Among approximately 280,000 clones listed, roughly 90% were seen once. The source material was PBMCs or T cells enriched from blood (not recorded which). These receptors were collected from a woman between 18 and 29 years old with acute COVID-19.

The V and J genes are TRBV6-4 and TRBJ2-6, with 7 nucleotides matching TRBD1. V gave up 6 bases and J gave up 1 base; unmatched junction bases: 3. The CDR3 sequence is 15 residues long. CDR1 and CDR2 (germline): MRHNA, SNTAGT. As DNA, the CDR3 is TGTGCCAGCAGGCCAGGGGGATCTGGGGCCAACGTCCTGACTTTC. This encodes CASRPGGSGANVLTF.

V gene TRBV7-2 combines with J gene TRBJ1-4; 9 positions match TRBD1. Germline loops: CDR1 SGHTA, CDR2 FQGNSA. This CDR3 region has 14 residues. Trimming at V came to 3 bases and at J to 4 bases, leaving 0 bases not matched to a gene. The CDR3 region is CASSLDRGNEKLFF. Written as DNA, the CDR3 is TGTGCCAGCAGCTTGGACAGGGGTAATGAAAAACTGTTTTTT.

The genes are TRBV27 and TRBJ1-1; TRBD1 matches at 8 bases. Germline CDR1 MNHEY, CDR2 SMNVEV (reference sequence). The V gene end was trimmed by 3 bases and the J gene end by 5 bases; junction bases not matched to a gene: 8. This CDR3 comprises 15 residues. CDR3 in amino acids: CASSFSGQGATEAFF. CDR3 DNA: TGTGCCAGCAGTTTTTCGGGGCAGGGGGCAACTGAAGCTTTCTTT.

The chain recombines TRBV30 with TRBJ2-7, with 7 bases fitting TRBD2. The V gene's germline CDR1 is GTSNPN and CDR2 SVGIG (reference sequence). The junction had 9 bases not matched to a gene; V was cut back by 3 bases and J by 4 bases. This CDR3 contains 14 residues. The CDR3 bases are TGTGCCTGGAGAGCCCCTTGGGGGGGGTACGAGCAGTACTTC. Protein sequence: CAWRAPWGGYEQYF. Together with reference TRBV30 and TRBJ2-7, the CDR3 gives the full variable domain: SQTIHQWPATLVQPVGSPLSLECTVEGTSNPNLYWYRQAAGRGLQLLFYSVGIGQISSEVPQNLSASRPQDRQFILSSKKLLLSDSGFYLCAWRAPWGGYEQYFGPGTRLTVT.

The chain employs TRBV11-1 and TRBJ2-3; D is unresolved. This CDR3 comprises 15 residues. From germline, CDR1 is SGHAT and CDR2 FQDESV (reference sequence). Trimming removed 0 bases from V and 0 bases from J, with 7 bases in between. The CDR3 here is CASSLAGVSTDTQYF. The CDR3 DNA sequence: TGTGCCAGCAGCTTAGCAGGAGTAAGCACAGATACGCAGTATTTT. Combining the CDR3 with reference TRBV11-1 and TRBJ2-3 gives the whole variable domain EAEVAQSPRYKITEKSQAVAFWCDPISGHATLYWYRQILGQGPELLVQFQDESVVDDSQLPKDRFSAERLKGVDSTLKIQPAELGDSAMYLCASSLAGVSTDTQYFGPGTRLTVL.

As to this clone: Additional DNA sequences in this sample encode the identical CDR3. V usage is TRBV28 and J usage is TRBJ2-3, with TRBD2 identical over 11 bases. The CDR3 length is 16 residues. From germline, CDR1 is MDHEN and CDR2 SYDVKM. Trimming cost V 5 bases and J 0 bases; bases outside gene matches: 4. The CDR3 DNA follows: TGTGCCAGCAGTCTCGGACTAGCGGGCAGCACAGATACGCAGTATTTT. Amino acids: CASSLGLAGSTDTQYF. Supplemented by reference TRBV28 and TRBJ2-3, the full variable domain reads DVKVTQSSRYLVKRTGEKVFLECVQDMDHENMFWYRQDPGLGLRLIYFSYDVKMKEKGDIPEGYSVSREKKERFSLILESASTNQTSMYLCASSLGLAGSTDTQYFGPGTRLTVL.

The chain joins TRBV5-6 to TRBJ2-1; 7 positions match TRBD2. There are 15 residues in the CDR3. Germline values: CDR1 SGHDT, CDR2 YYEEEE. Trimming at V came to 3 bases and at J to 6 bases, leaving 9 bases not matched to a gene. CDR3 residues: CASSSPWGGGNEQFF. The CDR3 nucleotides read TGTGCCAGCAGCTCCCCTTGGGGGGGAGGCAATGAGCAGTTCTTC.

This chain uses TRBV29-1 with TRBJ1-3, with TRBD1 as a possible D gene (5 bases). Trimming removed 6 bases at V and 2 bases at J, with 11 bases between. The CDR3 contains 13 residues. CDR1 and CDR2 from the germline V gene are SQVTM and ANQGSEA. CDR3: CSVPGTPGNTIYF. The CDR3 coding sequence is TGCAGCGTCCCTGGGACTCCTGGAAACACCATATATTTT.

This chain links TRBV6-1 with TRBJ2-3; D perhaps matches TRBD2 (6 bases). The CDR3 consists of 16 residues. Trimming shortened V by 4 bases and J by 5 bases, and 19 bases separated the two germline ends. Germline V gene lookup returns CDR1 MNHNS and CDR2 SASEGT. The CDR3, as DNA: TGTGCCAGCAGTGCCACGGGACTTAGTCCCTTAGATACGCAGTATTTT. It encodes CASSATGLSPLDTQYF.

The chain combines TRBV13 with TRBJ2-2; D perhaps matches TRBD2 (5 bases). V was clipped by 4 bases and J by 2 bases, with 11 bases between them. Per germline, CDR1 PRHDT and CDR2 FYEKMQ (reference sequence). The CDR3 is 15 residues long. CDR3 bases: TGTGCCAGCAGCTACGACGGGAAAAACACCGGGGAGCTGTTTTTT. It codes for CASSYDGKNTGELFF.

J is TRBJ1-5 and V is TRBV28, with unresolved D. This CDR3 region has 14 residues. The V gene's germline CDR1 is MDHEN and CDR2 SYDVKM. Trimming removed 3 bases at V and 2 bases at J, with 8 bases between. CDR3 coding DNA: TGTGCCAGCAGTTTCTGGCATGGCAATCAGCCCCAGCATTTT. It encodes CASSFWHGNQPQHF.

This chain joins TRBV28 and TRBJ2-3, with 7 bases identical to TRBD1. CDR3 length: 13 residues. After removal of 9 bases from V and 0 bases from J, the junction contained 3 bases not matched to a gene. The germline V gene has CDR1 MDHEN and CDR2 SYDVKM. The DNA of the CDR3 is TGTGCCAGTCGACAGGGAAGCACAGATACGCAGTATTTT. Amino acids: CASRQGSTDTQYF.

This chain uses TRBV7-2 with TRBJ2-3; no definite D call. With 5 bases removed from V and 0 bases from J, the gap between germline ends came to 12 bases. Germline values: CDR1 SGHTA, CDR2 FQGNSA. The CDR3 extends over 15 amino acids. CDR3 loop: CASSPQASSTDTQYF. CDR3 bases: TGTGCCAGCAGCCCACAAGCGAGTAGCACAGATACGCAGTATTTT.

The genes are TRBV9 and TRBJ2-1; 8 nucleotides align to TRBD2. V dropped 0 bases and J dropped 5; count of bases not matched to a gene: 4. Germline V gene data show CDR1 as SGDLS and CDR2 as YYNGEE. The CDR3 extends over 15 amino acids. The CDR3 sequence: CASSVGLARDNEQFF. CDR3 nucleotide sequence: TGTGCCAGCAGCGTAGGACTAGCGCGGGACAATGAGCAGTTCTTC.

The J gene is TRBJ2-3, the V gene TRBV10-1; 7 positions match TRBD2. There are 15 residues in the CDR3. The V gene's germline CDR1 is WNHNN and CDR2 SYGVQD (reference sequence). With 0 bases clipped from V and 5 bases from J, the junction kept 5 bases outside the gene matches. Here the CDR3 DNA reads TGCGCCAGCAGTGAGTCCCTAGCGGAGGGAGATACGCAGTATTTT. This gives the protein CASSESLAEGDTQYF.

V is TRBV11-1 and J is TRBJ1-1; possible D gene TRBD1, 6 bases. V was pared by 5 bases and J by 6 bases, with 19 bases between. Germline assignment: CDR1 SGHAT and CDR2 FQDESV (reference sequence). The CDR3 spans 15 residues. CDR3 sequence reads: CASSPLSGRGAEAFF. Here the CDR3 DNA reads TGTGCCAGCAGCCCGCTGTCGGGCAGGGGCGCTGAAGCTTTCTTT.

The rearrangement joins TRBV7-2 to TRBJ2-3, with D perhaps TRBD2 (7 bases). This CDR3 spans 14 amino acids. Germline loops: CDR1 SGHTA, CDR2 FQGNSA. Deletions cut 10 bases from V and 3 bases from J, with 17 bases between. DNA of the CDR3: TGTGCCACAGAGCGGGACAAGGGGACAGATACGCAGTATTTT. This encodes CATERDKGTDTQYF.

J is TRBJ2-3 and V is TRBV7-8; 9 bases agree with TRBD2. This CDR3 spans 20 amino acids. The V and J ends lost 0 bases and 3 bases, in that order; junction bases with no gene match: 16. The germline V gene encodes CDR1 SGHVS and CDR2 FQNEAQ. CDR3 sequence: CASSLAIVSGSRGRTDTQYF. The CDR3 nucleotides read TGTGCCAGCAGCTTAGCGATCGTTAGCGGGAGTCGGGGGAGGACAGATACGCAGTATTTT.

CDR3 nucleotides: TGTGCCAGTAGTATGGTTCAGGGTCGTGAAAAACTGTTTTTT. Amino acids: CASSMVQGREKLFF. The chain combines TRBV19 with TRBJ1-4; a possible D gene is TRBD1 (5 bases). Deletions cut 3 bases from V and 7 bases from J, with 12 bases between. The length of the CDR3 is 14 residues. CDR1 LNHDA and CDR2 SQIVND come from the germline V gene (reference sequence).

The CDR3 is CATSIAGGNEQFF. Written as DNA, the CDR3 is TGTGCCACCAGTATTGCGGGAGGCAATGAGCAGTTCTTC. V is TRBV24-1 and J is TRBJ2-1, with 8 positions matching TRBD2. Germline-derived CDR1 and CDR2 are KGHDR and SFDVKD. The CDR3 has 13 amino acids. V lost 6 bases and J lost 6; bases outside the gene matches: 3.

The V and J genes are TRBV30 and TRBJ2-7; D is ambiguous. V lost 4 bases and J 5 bases, leaving 9 bases between the germline ends. The length of the CDR3 is 11 residues. CDR1 is GTSNPN and CDR2 is SVGIG in the germline V gene (reference sequence). Here the CDR3 reads CAWTYSDEQYF. The CDR3, as DNA: TGTGCCTGGACGTATAGTGACGAGCAGTACTTC.

This rearrangement joins TRBV6-5 to TRBJ2-7; 12 positions agree with TRBD2. The CDR3 consists of 14 residues. The V segment lost 8 bases and the J segment 0 bases; nucleotides outside the gene matches: 2. Germline CDR1 is MNHEY and CDR2 is SVGAGI. DNA of the CDR3: TGTGCCAGCGGACTAGCGGGGAGCTCCTACGAGCAGTACTTC. It translates to CASGLAGSSYEQYF.

This chain links TRBV5-5 with TRBJ2-7; D call uncertain. The CDR3 contains 15 residues. Germline lookup yields CDR1 SGHKS and CDR2 YYEKEE (reference sequence). V was shortened by 0 bases and J by 0 bases, with 10 bases between the two germline ends. The CDR3 sequence: CASSLAPQDSYEQYF. The CDR3 nucleotides read TGTGCCAGCAGCTTGGCCCCGCAGGACTCCTACGAGCAGTACTTC.

The chain recombines TRBV19 with TRBJ2-3; D not certain. CDR1 LNHDA and CDR2 SQIVND come from the germline V gene (reference sequence). The V end was cut by 4 bases, the J end by 4 bases, with 9 bases between. The CDR3 is made up of 13 amino acids. The CDR3 loop is CASSNSRSDTQYF. The DNA of the CDR3 is TGTGCCAGTAGTAACTCGCGTTCAGATACGCAGTATTTT.

The rearrangement uses TRBV11-2 and TRBJ2-7, with 13 bases identical to TRBD2. The CDR3 has 16 residues. Trimming removed 1 base from V and 5 bases from J; junction bases left unmatched: 5. CDR1 is SGHAT and CDR2 is FQNNGV in the germline V gene. For the CDR3, the DNA is TGTGCCAGCAGCTTAGGGGGACTAGCGGGACTCGACGAGCAGTACTTC. Its protein is CASSLGGLAGLDEQYF.

This clone was detected once. The rearrangement uses TRBV7-2 and TRBJ1-3; tentative D call: TRBD1 (6 bases). V was cut by 5 bases and J by 2 bases, with 10 bases left in between. Per germline, CDR1 SGHTA and CDR2 FQGNSA. CDR3 length equals 14 residues. The CDR3 spells CASSKQGPGNTIYF. The CDR3 DNA reads as TGTGCCAGCAGCAAACAGGGTCCTGGAAACACCATATATTTT.

The chain employs TRBV18 and TRBJ1-4; 7 bases map to TRBD1. The trim removed 8 bases at V and 5 bases at J, leaving 11 bases unmatched. This CDR3 spans 15 amino acids. The germline CDR1 and CDR2 sequences are KGHSH and LQKENI. The CDR3 loop is CASGGRTGPNEKLFF. In DNA, the CDR3 is TGTGCCAGCGGGGGGAGGACAGGACCAAATGAAAAACTGTTTTTT.